This TCR beta chain appears in the sequencing data of a study of cytomegalovirus exposure and HLA in healthy donors. V lost 5 bases to trimming and J lost 9 bases, with 17 bases between them. Germline V CDR1 and CDR2: MNHEY, SVGAGI. This CDR3 has 15 amino acids. Comments on this clone: What it recognizes is unknown.

Both 60 Vbeta primers and 13 Jbeta primers went into the PCR. Sequencing was performed with immunoSEQ multiplex PCR; in TCRdb, only in-frame clones are kept and a portion is missing. This table has 190,000 or so clones, around three quarters appearing once. Notes on the study in general: Likely technical artifact: a cluster of highly shared sequence variants. Roughly uniform sequencing depth across donors was assumed, possibly incorrectly. In a later analysis, most CMV-associated TCR beta chains appeared HLA-restricted. Prior analysis indicated that the majority of TCR beta V segments exhibited productivity approximately 87% or approximately 30% of the time.

This receptor was taken from a boy between 5 and 17 years old in good health and CMV-seronegative. The chain is built from TRBV6-5 and TRBJ1-6, with D maybe TRBD1 (5 bases). Sequenced material: PBMCs. DNA for the CDR3: TGTGCCAGCAGTAAGACAGAGGGAGGTAGTTCACCCCTCCACTTT. This codes for CASSKTEGGSSPLHF.